The 8 T cell receptor beta chains given below trace back to one sample, sequenced in a study of regulatory T cells in long-lasting Graves disease. Arm-PCR with iRepertoire HTBI primers amplified the CDR3 regions for these TCR beta libraries. TCRdb fed the multiplex PCR reads into MiXCR, producing one record per CDR3 protein. Among about 460,000 distinct CDR3 sequences listed, approximately 14% were seen once. Time point indicated: newly diagnosed GD, antithyroid drugs for less than 3 months. RNA from PBMCs was the source of the TCR library. Separately, the same data were catalogued under a study of T cells in Graves' hyperthyroidism and ophthalmopathy.

Sequences were derived from peripheral blood mononuclear cells (PBMCs), sampled at new diagnosis, from a patient treated with antithyroid drugs. The source of these receptors is a woman aged 45-65 years with Graves disease.

This clonotype was detected a few times. The chain combines TRBV30 with TRBJ2-7; D remains ambiguous. Trimming stripped 0 bases from V and 2 bases from J, with 8 bases between. The CDR3 sequence is 13 residues long. The germline V gene encodes CDR1 GTSNPN and CDR2 SVGIG (reference sequence). This chain's CDR3 is CAWSVGRPYEQYF. Here the CDR3 DNA reads TGTGCCTGGAGTGTGGGCAGACCCTACGAGCAGTACTTC. Combining the CDR3 with reference TRBV30 and TRBJ2-7 gives the whole variable domain SQTIHQWPATLVQPVGSPLSLECTVEGTSNPNLYWYRQAAGRGLQLLFYSVGIGQISSEVPQNLSASRPQDRQFILSSKKLLLSDSGFYLCAWSVGRPYEQYFGPGTRLTVT.

This clonotype has at least ten counts. V and J are TRBV7-8 and TRBJ1-2, with D possibly being TRBD1 (6 bases). The CDR3 totals 14 residues. Germline V gives CDR1 SGHVS, CDR2 FQNEAQ. V was shortened by 1 base and J by 4 bases, with 10 bases between the two germline ends. As DNA, the CDR3 is TGTGCCAGCAGCTTAGATCAGGGGATCTATGGCTACACCTTC. The encoded protein is CASSLDQGIYGYTF. The complete variable domain, with remaining parts taken from reference TRBV7-8 and TRBJ1-2, reads GAGVSQSPRYKVAKRGQDVALRCDPISGHVSLFWYQQALGQGPEFLTYFQNEAQLDKSGLPSDRFFAERPEGSVSTLKIQRTQQEDSAVYLCASSLDQGIYGYTFGSGTRLTVV.

This clonotype was observed at least ten times. In nucleotides, the CDR3 is TGTGCCAGCGGAGACAGGAATAGCAATCAGCCCCAGCATTTT. This translates into CASGDRNSNQPQHF. This chain uses TRBV6-1 with TRBJ1-5; the D gene is possibly TRBD1 (6 bases). Germline V CDR1 and CDR2: MNHNS, SASEGT. CDR3 length: 14 residues. V was shortened by 8 bases and J by 0 bases, with 11 bases between the two germline ends.

The gene calls are TRBV7-2 and TRBJ1-1; 7 nucleotides agree with TRBD1. The CDR3 extends over 18 amino acids. The junction had 11 bases not matched to a gene; V was cut back by 1 base and J by 0 bases. Germline lookup yields CDR1 SGHTA and CDR2 FQGNSA. The CDR3 nucleotides read TGTGCCAGCAGCTTAGGGGCTAGGGGGCTAGGGATGAACACTGAAGCTTTCTTT. It specifies CASSLGARGLGMNTEAFF.

The J gene is TRBJ2-7, the V gene TRBV7-2; no clear D. The CDR3 covers 14 residues. Germline CDR1 reads SGHTA; CDR2 reads FQGNSA. V was pared by 5 bases and J by 3 bases, with 14 bases between. This CDR3 reads CASSPRWGLYEQYF. The CDR3 DNA is TGTGCCAGCAGCCCCCGTTGGGGTCTCTACGAGCAGTACTTC.

This clonotype appeared many times. CDR3 protein: CASSGGHSYEQYF. The CDR3 DNA reads TGTGCCAGCAGCGGGGGACATTCCTACGAGCAGTACTTC. The V and J genes are TRBV27 and TRBJ2-7; D tentatively reads TRBD1 or TRBD2 (6 bases each). V lost 6 bases and J lost 1, with 10 bases in between. Germline CDR1 is MNHEY and CDR2 is SMNVEV (reference sequence). The CDR3 covers 13 residues.

This clonotype was detected ten times or more. CDR3 nucleotides: TGTGCCAGCAGCCGACTGGAAAACAATGAGCAGTTCTTC. Protein: CASSRLENNEQFF. The V gene is TRBV12-3 or TRBV12-4, the J gene TRBJ2-1, with no clear D. V dropped 6 bases and J dropped 5 bases, with 11 bases sitting between them. The CDR3 spans 13 residues.

This clonotype was observed many times. V gene TRBV3-1 combines with J gene TRBJ1-1; TRBD1 aligns across 7 bases. CDR1 LGHDT and CDR2 YNNKEL come from the germline V gene (reference sequence). This CDR3 spans 15 amino acids. V lost 5 bases to trimming and J lost 0 bases; unmatched junction nucleotides: 6. The CDR3: CASSFPGQLNTEAFF. In nucleotides, the CDR3 is TGTGCCAGCAGCTTCCCGGGACAGCTGAACACTGAAGCTTTCTTT.